One T cell receptor (beta chain) is described in this entry. Everyone who donated was a Caucasian adult who lived in Nashville, Tennessee. These data belong to a study of shared clonotypes between healthy human individuals. J was trimmed by 0 bases and V by 3 bases; bases with no gene match: 5. The V gene's germline CDR1 is GTSNPN and CDR2 SVGIG (reference sequence). CDR3 length: 16 residues. Assay: immunoSEQ multiplex PCR; the TCRdb copy retains only in-frame clones and omits some. The sample yields about 520,000 clones, around 80% seen once. The V and J genes are TRBV30 and TRBJ1-5; 10 positions match TRBD1. The source of this sequence is a woman aged 40 to 55 in good health. Some clones in this sample may be carry-over from other donors' samples. Sequencing input: PBMCs. The CDR3 DNA is TGTGCCTGGAGAGCCGGGACAGGGGATAGCAATCAGCCCCAGCATTTT. Its translation: CAWRAGTGDSNQPQHF.